Given below is one T cell receptor beta chain in context. Its matching antigen is unknown. CDR1 SGHTA and CDR2 FQGNSA come from the germline V gene. The CDR3 is made up of 13 amino acids. Deletions cut 5 bases from V and 5 bases from J, with 9 bases between. This specimen belongs to a study of cytomegalovirus exposure and HLA in healthy donors. Study conclusions and caveats: A later look showed TCR association rates differing by HLA locus, highest for DRB1 and lowest for HLA-C. The majority of CMV-associated TCR beta chains were reported as apparently HLA-restricted in a later analysis.

Vbeta (60) and Jbeta (13) primers were used in the PCR. The assay was immunoSEQ multiplex PCR, and TCRdb's table has in-frame clones only and misses some. This table has around 150,000 clones, less than 10% appearing once. The chain is built from TRBV7-2 and TRBJ2-2; D might be TRBD1 (6 bases). The sequenced sample was PBMCs. The receptor was derived from a male donor in good health and CMV-seronegative. CDR3 sequence: CASSPRGTGELFF. Written as DNA, the CDR3 is TGTGCCAGCAGCCCCAGGGGAACCGGGGAGCTGTTTTTT.